Listed below are T cell receptor beta chains from one sample, sequenced in a study of T cells of healthy individuals. Via MiXCR, TCRdb re-called the 5' RACE reads, giving one row per CDR3 protein. The table has around 90,000 distinct CDR3 sequences, 4% to 5.5% seen once. These receptors were taken from a female donor in good health. CDR3s include the opening cysteine and the closing phenylalanine or tryptophan. Fields, in order: D gene, J gene, clone size, V gene, CDR3 DNA, CDR3 protein. A D gene is named only where the DNA matches it firmly. Only some rows state a clone size, as once, few, many or a class for expanded clones.

TRBD1	TRBJ2-5	few	TRBV7-6	TGTGCCAGCAGCCCCGGGACAGGACGTCAGGTTGGAGAGACCCAGTACTTC	CASSPGTGRQVGETQYF
TRBD2	TRBJ2-1	many	TRBV5-1	TGCGCCAGCAGCTTGGCATGGGGCGGGGGTCGTGATGAGCAGTTCTTC	CASSLAWGGGRDEQFF
TRBD1	TRBJ2-7	many	TRBV7-7	TGTGCTAGCAGCCTCGGGACAGCCTACGAGCAGTACTTC	CASSLGTAYEQYF
.	TRBJ1-4	.	TRBV7-2	TGTGCCAGCAGCTTAGACGGGTCTGGGGGGAATGAAAAACTGTTTTTT	CASSLDGSGGNEKLFF
.	TRBJ2-7	few	TRBV12-5	TGTGCTAGTGGTTTGGGCGGCTACGAGCAGTACTTC	CASGLGGYEQYF
.	TRBJ2-2	.	TRBV25-1	TGTGCCAGCAGTGAACCAGGGAACACCGGGGAGCTGTTTTTT	CASSEPGNTGELFF
.	TRBJ1-6	.	TRBV7-9	TGTGCCAGCAGCCCCCCCGGTGGCTCCTATAATTCACCCCTCCACTTT	CASSPPGGSYNSPLHF
TRBD2	TRBJ2-1	.	TRBV6-2/TRBV6-3	TGTGCCAGCAGTCCTACTACCGGGACTAGCGGTTCCTCCGGGGTCTTC	CASSPTTGTSGSSGVF
TRBD1	TRBJ2-6	few	TRBV2	TGTGCCAGCACCAGACAGGGGGCGTGGGGGGCCAACGTCCTGACTTTC	CASTRQGAWGANVLTF
.	TRBJ1-1	few	TRBV3-1	TGTGCCACCCAGGGGACGGAGAACACTGAAGCTTTCTTT	CATQGTENTEAFF
TRBD1	TRBJ1-4	few	TRBV5-4	TGTGCCAGCAGCGTAAAAGGACAGGATAATGAAAAACTGTTTTTT	CASSVKGQDNEKLFF
.	TRBJ2-7	few	TRBV5-6	TGTGCCAGCAGCCCCGAGCCGACAAATTACGAGCAGTACTTC	CASSPEPTNYEQYF
TRBD1	TRBJ1-6	.	TRBV4-2	TGTGCCAGCAGCCAAGATTACGGGACAGGGGCAAGTGAGGGTTCACCCCTCCACTTT	CASSQDYGTGASEGSPLHF
.	TRBJ2-3	few	TRBV20-1	TGCAGTGCTCGACTCCCATCTCGCACAGATACGCAGTATTTT	CSARLPSRTDTQYF
.	TRBJ2-3	few	TRBV29-1	TGCAGCGTTGTTGGGATCACAGATACGCAGTATTTT	CSVVGITDTQYF
TRBD1	TRBJ1-3	few	TRBV6-5	TGTGCCAGCAGTACAGGGGGAGACACCATATATTTT	CASSTGGDTIYF
.	TRBJ2-3	many	TRBV29-1	TGCAGCGTTGGGCAGGCAAGTTTCACAGATACGCAGTATTTT	CSVGQASFTDTQYF
TRBD1	TRBJ2-6	few	TRBV10-3	TGTGCCATCAGCCCGACGGGACAGGGTACATCTGGGGCCAACGTCCTGACTTTC	CAISPTGQGTSGANVLTF
.	TRBJ1-6	many	TRBV7-9	TGTGCCAGCAGCTTGACAGGCAATTCACCCCTCCACTTT	CASSLTGNSPLHF
.	TRBJ1-3	.	TRBV6-6	TGTGCCAGCACCCCCGGGTTACAGGGCTATTCTGGAAACACCATATATTTT	CASTPGLQGYSGNTIYF
.	TRBJ2-1	many	TRBV7-2	TGTGCCAGCAGCTCGGTAGGCGCGCGCTCCTACAATGAGCAGTTCTTC	CASSSVGARSYNEQFF
.	TRBJ2-6	many	TRBV20-1	TGCAGTGCCAAGAGGGGTTCCGGGGCCAACGTCCTGACTTTC	CSAKRGSGANVLTF
.	TRBJ2-1	many	TRBV9	TGTGCCAGCAGCGTAGAACCCCACATGAGGGATGAGCAGTTCTTC	CASSVEPHMRDEQFF
.	TRBJ2-7	few	TRBV9	TGTGCCAGCAGCGTAGGTGGGGACGAACATAACGAGCAGTACTTC	CASSVGGDEHNEQYF
.	TRBJ2-5	.	TRBV25-1	TGTGCCAGCACCACGAGAGGACCTCAAGAGACCCAGTACTTC	CASTTRGPQETQYF
.	TRBJ1-5	many	TRBV4-1	TGCGCCAGCAGCCCCCTTAACGGAGGACGGGGCAATCAGCCCCAGCATTTT	CASSPLNGGRGNQPQHF
.	TRBJ1-5	few	TRBV3-1	TGTGCCAGCAGCCTCATCAATCAGCCCCAGCATTTT	CASSLINQPQHF
.	TRBJ1-1	many	TRBV7-2	TGTGCCAGCAGCCCAGCCCCACAGGGACACCGGATGGGTACTGAAGCTTTCTTT	CASSPAPQGHRMGTEAFF
.	TRBJ2-7	many	TRBV28	TGTGCCAGCAGCCGGACTACCGTGGGTAAGATGGAGCAGTACTTC	CASSRTTVGKMEQYF
.	TRBJ2-5	many	TRBV4-3	TGCGCCAGCAGCCAAGATAAGGGGGAGACCCAGTACTTC	CASSQDKGETQYF
.	TRBJ1-3	.	TRBV18	TGTGCCAGCTCACCCCGAAGGTCTGGAAACACCATATATTTT	CASSPRRSGNTIYF
.	TRBJ2-1	many	TRBV4-2	TGTGCCAGCAGCCAAGCCCGAGGGGGTGAGCAGTTCTTC	CASSQARGGEQFF
TRBD1	TRBJ1-6	few	TRBV20-1	TGCAGTGCTACGGGACAGGCAAAAGGAAGGAATTCACCCCTCCACTTT	CSATGQAKGRNSPLHF
.	TRBJ1-1	.	TRBV18	TGTGCCAGCTCACCAGTAGAGGGGAGGAGCACTGAAGCTTTCTTT	CASSPVEGRSTEAFF
TRBD1	TRBJ1-1	.	TRBV2	TGTGCCAGCAACCCGTTCACAGGGGCCTCTTTCTTT	CASNPFTGASFF
TRBD2	TRBJ2-1	.	TRBV28	TGTGCCAGCAGTCTTAGCGGGAGGAGAAGCAATGAGCAGTTCTTC	CASSLSGRRSNEQFF
.	TRBJ1-2	.	TRBV28	TGTGCCAGCAGTTTTCAGGAGGCCCTCATAAGATATGGCTACACCTTC	CASSFQEALIRYGYTF
.	TRBJ1-6	.	TRBV6-5	TGTGCCAGCAGTCTTCGGGCGTCTTGGGTTTCCTATAATTCACCCCTCCACTTT	CASSLRASWVSYNSPLHF
TRBD2	TRBJ2-3	many	TRBV6-2/TRBV6-3	TGTGCCAGCAAACAACCTAGCGGGAGCGTACAAGATACGCAGTATTTT	CASKQPSGSVQDTQYF
.	TRBJ2-1	medium-sized	TRBV4-1	TGCGCCAGCAGCCAAGATGGGCCATCTATATACAATGAGCAGTTCTTC	CASSQDGPSIYNEQFF